What follows is one T cell receptor beta chain and its context. As yet, its antigen is unknown. The data stem from a study of OX40 agonist ivuxolimab in advanced cancers. Looking at the study overall: In this trial design, patients received ivuxolimab intravenously at 0.01 to 10 mg/kg every 2 weeks.

This CDR3 contains 16 residues. The germline V and J ends were trimmed by 4 bases and 4 bases, with 18 bases remaining between them. Per germline, CDR1 MNHEY and CDR2 SVGAGI. Study-level findings and limits: Partial responders at 0.1-3.0 mg/kg had among the lowest clonal expansion.

The table came from immunoSEQ multiplex PCR; TCRdb's copy has only in-frame clones and leaves some out. The sample consists of 75,000 to 95,000 clones, over 75% of them appearing once. This clonotype originated in an adult with an advanced solid tumor such as melanoma, head and neck, liver or kidney cancer. This rearrangement joins TRBV6-5 to TRBJ2-3; D might be TRBD1 (5 bases). This specimen was CD4+ or CD8+ T cells sorted from blood, taken in a trial of the OX40 agonist ivuxolimab. DNA for the CDR3: TGTGCCAGCAGTTGGGGCCCCAAACGGGTCCCAGATACGCAGTATTTT. It encodes CASSWGPKRVPDTQYF.